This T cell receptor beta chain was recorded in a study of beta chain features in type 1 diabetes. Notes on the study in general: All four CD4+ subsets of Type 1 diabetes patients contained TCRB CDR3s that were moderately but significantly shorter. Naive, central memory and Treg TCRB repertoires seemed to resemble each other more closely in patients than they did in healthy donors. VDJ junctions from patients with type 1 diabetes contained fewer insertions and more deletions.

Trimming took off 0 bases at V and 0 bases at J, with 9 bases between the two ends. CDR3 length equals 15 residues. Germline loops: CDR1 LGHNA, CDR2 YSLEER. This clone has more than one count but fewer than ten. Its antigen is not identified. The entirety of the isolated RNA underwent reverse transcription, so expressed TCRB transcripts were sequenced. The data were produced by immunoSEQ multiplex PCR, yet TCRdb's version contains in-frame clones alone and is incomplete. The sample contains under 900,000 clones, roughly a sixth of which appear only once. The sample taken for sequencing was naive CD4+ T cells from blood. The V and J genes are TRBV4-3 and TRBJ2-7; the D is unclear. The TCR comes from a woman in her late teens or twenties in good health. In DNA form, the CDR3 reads TGCGCCAGCAGCCAAGAGAACGGGTTCTCCTACGAGCAGTACTTC. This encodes CASSQENGFSYEQYF.